The rows below give T cell receptor beta chains drawn from one sample of a study of cytomegalovirus exposure and HLA in healthy donors. TCRdb's table, derived via immunoSEQ multiplex PCR, lists solely in-frame clones and lacks some. This repertoire shows 130,000 or so clones, 70% to 75% found once; its top ten account for under 8.5%. Input material: PBMCs. These receptors all stem from a male donor in good health and CMV-seronegative. Both conserved end residues are part of each CDR3. A D gene is named only where the DNA matches it firmly. Rows give clone size only sometimes, using once, few, many, or a class for an expanded clone.

d_gene: TRBD1
v_gene: TRBV19
abundance: -
j_gene: TRBJ2-7
CDR3aa: CASSRDSYEQYF
CDR3nt: TGTGCCAGTAGTCGGGACAGCTACGAGCAGTACTTC

d_gene: -
v_gene: TRBV5-1
abundance: -
j_gene: TRBJ1-4
CDR3aa: CASTPFSPNEKLFF
CDR3nt: TGCGCCAGTACTCCTTTCTCCCCCAATGAAAAACTGTTTTTT

d_gene: -
v_gene: TRBV28
abundance: -
j_gene: TRBJ1-5
CDR3aa: CASRLDRRGNQPQHF
CDR3nt: TGTGCCAGCAGGTTGGACAGAAGGGGGAATCAGCCCCAGCATTTT

d_gene: -
v_gene: TRBV2
abundance: once
j_gene: TRBJ2-2
CDR3aa: CASSKQGIGELFF
CDR3nt: TGTGCCAGTTCCAAACAGGGAATCGGGGAGCTGTTTTTT

d_gene: TRBD2
v_gene: TRBV19
abundance: -
j_gene: TRBJ2-1
CDR3aa: CASSGRSSGNIPEQFF
CDR3nt: TGTGCCAGTAGTGGTAGGTCTAGCGGGAACATCCCCGAGCAGTTCTTC

d_gene: TRBD2
v_gene: TRBV4-1
abundance: few
j_gene: TRBJ2-7
CDR3aa: CASSPGLHVYEQYF
CDR3nt: TGCGCCAGCAGCCCGGGACTACATGTCTACGAGCAGTACTTC

d_gene: -
v_gene: TRBV2
abundance: -
j_gene: TRBJ2-7
CDR3aa: CASIRDSALYEQYF
CDR3nt: TGTGCCAGCATTCGGGACTCCGCGCTCTACGAGCAGTACTTC

d_gene: -
v_gene: TRBV2
abundance: many
j_gene: TRBJ1-1
CDR3aa: CASSPTGSNTEAFF
CDR3nt: TGTGCCAGCAGTCCGACAGGATCGAACACTGAAGCTTTCTTT

d_gene: TRBD2
v_gene: TRBV11-2
abundance: -
j_gene: TRBJ2-7
CDR3aa: CASSFQRESEQYF
CDR3nt: TGTGCCAGCAGCTTCCAGCGGGAGAGCGAGCAGTACTTC

d_gene: -
v_gene: TRBV11-3
abundance: -
j_gene: TRBJ2-7
CDR3aa: CASSQDNSYEQYF
CDR3nt: TGTGCCAGCAGCCAAGACAACTCCTACGAGCAGTACTTC

d_gene: TRBD2
v_gene: TRBV4-2
abundance: -
j_gene: TRBJ2-3
CDR3aa: CASSTSGGPGDTQYF
CDR3nt: TGTGCCAGCAGCACTAGCGGGGGCCCTGGAGATACGCAGTATTTT

d_gene: TRBD2
v_gene: TRBV5-1
abundance: few
j_gene: TRBJ2-3
CDR3aa: CASSVTGTRGDTQYF
CDR3nt: TGCGCCAGCAGCGTAACCGGGACTAGGGGAGATACGCAGTATTTT

d_gene: -
v_gene: TRBV5-4
abundance: -
j_gene: TRBJ2-1
CDR3aa: CASSSHEAGPPNEQFF
CDR3nt: TGTGCCAGCAGCTCCCATGAGGCGGGGCCCCCCAATGAGCAGTTCTTC

d_gene: TRBD2
v_gene: TRBV19
abundance: -
j_gene: TRBJ2-5
CDR3aa: CASSFSTGLAVSETQYF
CDR3nt: TGTGCCAGTAGTTTTTCCACGGGACTAGCGGTTTCGGAGACCCAGTACTTC

d_gene: TRBD2
v_gene: TRBV4-1
abundance: -
j_gene: TRBJ2-1
CDR3aa: CASSQGGVAGLYNEQFF
CDR3nt: TGCGCCAGCAGCCAAGGTGGAGTAGCGGGACTCTACAATGAGCAGTTCTTC

d_gene: TRBD2
v_gene: TRBV4-1
abundance: once
j_gene: TRBJ2-1
CDR3aa: CASSQDLAGASYNEQFF
CDR3nt: TGCGCCAGCAGCCAAGATCTTGCGGGAGCTTCCTACAATGAGCAGTTCTTC

d_gene: -
v_gene: TRBV6-5
abundance: -
j_gene: TRBJ1-6
CDR3aa: CASSYAGRSNSPLHF
CDR3nt: TGTGCCAGCAGTTACGCGGGACGTTCAAATTCACCCCTCCACTTT

d_gene: TRBD1
v_gene: TRBV7-9
abundance: -
j_gene: TRBJ2-7
CDR3aa: CSSSLAQGDGNEQYF
CDR3nt: TGTTCCAGCAGCTTAGCCCAGGGGGACGGGAACGAGCAGTACTTC

d_gene: -
v_gene: TRBV16
abundance: -
j_gene: TRBJ1-1
CDR3aa: CASSQLGGGPEAFF
CDR3nt: TGTGCCAGCAGCCAATTGGGGGGGGGCCCTGAAGCTTTCTTT

d_gene: TRBD2
v_gene: TRBV5-1
abundance: -
j_gene: TRBJ2-1
CDR3aa: CASSLGREFNEQFF
CDR3nt: TGCGCCAGCAGCTTGGGGCGGGAGTTCAATGAGCAGTTCTTC